These T cell receptor beta chains were read from a single sample in a study of cytomegalovirus exposure and HLA in healthy donors. Measured with immunoSEQ multiplex PCR; TCRdb has only the in-frame clones, and not every one. This sample yields some 140,000 clones, of which roughly 89% are seen a single time; roughly 9.3% belongs to the top ten. What was sequenced was PBMCs. The receptors here all came from a young woman in good health and CMV-seropositive. Each CDR3 is given with its conserved first and last residue. D genes are given only for firm matches. The listing skips clone size in some rows; elsewhere it reads once, few, many or a size class.

V gene	clone size	D gene	J gene	CDR3 DNA	CDR3 protein
TRBV2	NA	TRBD1	TRBJ2-7	TGTGCCAGCAGTTTGGACAGGGTAAATACATACGAGCAGTACTTC	CASSLDRVNTYEQYF
TRBV30	NA	TRBD1	TRBJ1-6	TGTGCCTGGAAAGGGACAGGGAATTCACCCCTCCACTTT	CAWKGTGNSPLHF
TRBV28	NA	NA	TRBJ2-6	TGTGCCAGCAGGCTAGGCTCAGGGGTAGGGGGGGCCAACGTCCTGACTTTC	CASRLGSGVGGANVLTF
TRBV2	NA	TRBD2	TRBJ2-5	TGTGCCAGCAGTGTAGGCGGGGGGGCCGAGGAGACCCAGTACTTC	CASSVGGGAEETQYF
TRBV20-1	NA	NA	TRBJ2-1	TGCAGTGCTACAGCAGGTGAGCAGTTCTTC	CSATAGEQFF
TRBV9	NA	TRBD1	TRBJ2-5	TGTGCCAGCAGCGTAGAGATGGGACAGGGGGAAGAGACCCAGTACTTC	CASSVEMGQGEETQYF
TRBV5-6	once	TRBD2	TRBJ2-5	TGTGCCAGCAGCTTGCAGAGACGGGGGGGCGAAGAGACCCAGTACTTC	CASSLQRRGGEETQYF
TRBV14	NA	NA	TRBJ1-1	TGTGCCAGCAGCCAAGACCTCAGGGAGAACACTGAAGCTTTCTTT	CASSQDLRENTEAFF
TRBV4-1	NA	TRBD2	TRBJ2-1	TGCGCCAGCAGCCTAATCGGACTAGCGCCCTACAATGAGCAGTTCTTC	CASSLIGLAPYNEQFF
TRBV6-5	NA	NA	TRBJ1-2	TGTGCCAGCAGTTACCTTGACAGGCGCTATGGCTACACCTTC	CASSYLDRRYGYTF
TRBV4-1	few	NA	TRBJ1-6	TGCGCCAGCAGAAACAGGGCGAATAATTCACCCCTCCACTTT	CASRNRANNSPLHF
TRBV5-1	NA	NA	TRBJ1-3	TGCGCCAGCAGCTTGAGACCAGGAAGGTCACCTGGAAACACCATATATTTT	CASSLRPGRSPGNTIYF
TRBV5-1	NA	TRBD1	TRBJ1-3	TGCGCCAGCAGCGAAGACAGGGGGACTGGAAACACCATATATTTT	CASSEDRGTGNTIYF
TRBV7-8	NA	NA	TRBJ2-1	TGTGCCAGCAGCCCAGAGAGGCGGGGATTATCCTACAATGAGCAGTTCTTC	CASSPERRGLSYNEQFF
TRBV30	NA	NA	TRBJ2-7	TGTGCCTGCCACCGACAGACCTACGAGCAGTACTTC	CACHRQTYEQYF
TRBV5-1	NA	NA	TRBJ2-1	TGCGCCAGCAGCCCTCTGTCCGGCAATGAGCAGTTCTTC	CASSPLSGNEQFF
TRBV5-1	NA	TRBD2	TRBJ2-5	TGCGCCAGCAGCAAAGCCCCCGGAGGACTAGCGGGGGGCTTGGGACCACACCAAGAGACCCAGTACTTC	CASSKAPGGLAGGLGPHQETQYF
TRBV9	once	NA	TRBJ1-1	TGTGCCAGCAGCGTAGCTACTCAGGGGCGCGGCACTGAAGCTTTCTTT	CASSVATQGRGTEAFF
TRBV7-8	NA	NA	TRBJ1-3	TGTGCCAGCAGCTTATCGGGGAGAGGAAACACCATATATTTT	CASSLSGRGNTIYF
TRBV6-5	once	TRBD1	TRBJ1-5	TGTGCCAGCAGACCAGGGGGTAGCAATCAGCCCCAGCATTTT	CASRPGGSNQPQHF
TRBV6-5	once	TRBD2	TRBJ2-2	TGTGCCAGCAGTTACTCTGCGGGGGGAGGCACCGGGGAGCTGTTTTTT	CASSYSAGGGTGELFF
TRBV4-1	NA	NA	TRBJ2-7	TGCGCCAGCAGCCAACCTTTTGGACAGCCCTACGAGCAGTACTTC	CASSQPFGQPYEQYF